The next 27 T cell receptor beta chains were all read from a single sample in a study of shared clonotypes between healthy human individuals. The assay was immunoSEQ multiplex PCR, and TCRdb's table has in-frame clones only and misses some. Of some 2.4 million clones detected, roughly 93% appear once; the ten largest clones hold approximately 0.35%. The specimen sequenced was naive CD4+ T cells from PBMCs. The subset is: CD45RA+ positively selected. These receptors came from a man between 18 and 29 years old in good health. Some clones in this sample may be carry-over from other donors' samples.

This chain links TRBV15 with TRBJ2-7, with 11 bases fitting TRBD2. The CDR3 runs 18 residues. Germline trimming cut 0 bases from V and 0 bases from J; bases unmatched to any gene: 7. Germline values: CDR1 LNHNV, CDR2 YYDKDF (reference sequence). The CDR3, as DNA: TGTGCCACCAGCAGAGATAAGGGACTAGCGGAGAGCTCCTACGAGCAGTACTTC. It is translated as CATSRDKGLAESSYEQYF. The full variable domain, in which reference TRBV15 and TRBJ2-7 provide the parts outside the CDR3, is DAMVIQNPRYQVTQFGKPVTLSCSQTLNHNVMYWYQQKSSQAPKLLFHYYDKDFNNEADTPDNFQSRRPNTSFCFLDIRSPGLGDTAMYLCATSRDKGLAESSYEQYFGPGTRLTVT.

The rearrangement links TRBV11-2 to TRBJ2-3, with TRBD2 matching 12 bases. The V gene's germline CDR1 is SGHAT and CDR2 FQNNGV. The CDR3 contains 16 residues. Trimming cost V 5 bases and J 5 bases; bases outside gene matches: 8. CDR3 sequence (DNA): TGTGCCAGCAGCGCATGGACTAGCGGGACAAAAGATACGCAGTATTTT. It encodes CASSAWTSGTKDTQYF.

This clone was recorded only once. The chain employs TRBV11-2 and TRBJ2-7, with TRBD1 as a possible D gene (6 bases). In germline, CDR1 is SGHAT, CDR2 FQNNGV. With 1 base removed from V and 3 bases from J, the gap between germline ends came to 10 bases. The CDR3 totals 14 residues. CDR3 loop: CASSLVEQGYEQYF. CDR3 coding DNA: TGTGCCAGCAGCTTAGTTGAACAGGGCTACGAGCAGTACTTC.

This clone was observed a single time. This chain connects TRBV18 to TRBJ1-4; no reliable D call. Germline V lookup: CDR1 KGHSH, CDR2 LQKENI. The CDR3 contains 13 residues. Between the trimmed V and J ends, which lost 1 base and 6 bases, there was a span of 6 bases. In nucleotides, the CDR3 is TGTGCCAGCTCACCACTCGTCGATGAAAAACTGTTTTTT. This gives the protein CASSPLVDEKLFF.

The chain carries TRBV18 and TRBJ1-1; 10 bases line up with TRBD1. Trimming took 4 bases from V and 5 from J; bases not matched to a gene: 4. The CDR3 runs to 14 residues. CDR1 and CDR2 (germline): KGHSH, LQKENI. For the CDR3, the DNA is TGTGCCAGCTCACAGACAGGGGGCGGGACTGAAGCTTTCTTT. Translating gives CASSQTGGGTEAFF.

In DNA, the CDR3 is TGTGCCACCAGCAGACGCGGGACAGCAACCATTTCAGCTGGAAACACCATATATTTT. Protein product: CATSRRGTATISAGNTIYF. The J gene is TRBJ1-3, the V gene TRBV15; TRBD1 matches at 7 bases. The V gene's germline CDR1 is LNHNV and CDR2 YYDKDF (reference sequence). The CDR3 has 19 amino acids. J was trimmed by 2 bases and V by 2 bases; bases with no gene match: 15.

The gene calls are TRBV5-4 and TRBJ2-3; tentative D call: TRBD1 (6 bases). The CDR3 covers 14 residues. The germline gives CDR1 SGHNT, CDR2 YYREEE (reference sequence). V gave up 6 bases and J gave up 6 bases, with 17 bases separating them. CDR3 DNA sequence: TGTGCCAGCACCACTAGGACAGACTACGATACGCAGTATTTT. Translated, it gives CASTTRTDYDTQYF.

Comments on this clone: Other DNA sequences in this specimen translate into the identical CDR3. The J gene is TRBJ1-1, the V gene TRBV7-9; D call uncertain. Germline CDR1 reads SEHNR; CDR2 reads FQNEAQ (reference sequence). V was clipped by 3 bases and J by 0 bases, with 5 bases between them. The CDR3 is 13 residues long. The CDR3 sequence: CASSLDLNTEAFF. The CDR3 DNA is TGTGCCAGCAGCTTGGACCTGAACACTGAAGCTTTCTTT. Full variable domain (outside the CDR3, taken from reference TRBV7-9 and TRBJ1-1): DTGVSQNPRHKITKRGQNVTFRCDPISEHNRLYWYRQTLGQGPEFLTYFQNEAQLEKSRLLSDRFSAERPKGSFSTLEIQRTEQGDSAMYLCASSLDLNTEAFFGQGTRLTVV.

The J gene is TRBJ2-1, the V gene TRBV28; no clear D. The CDR3 sequence is 13 residues long. Trimming stripped 6 bases from V and 5 bases from J, with 11 bases between. In germline, CDR1 is MDHEN, CDR2 SYDVKM. The CDR3 DNA is TGTGCCAGCAGCGACACTACCCACAATGAGCAGTTCTTC. Protein product: CASSDTTHNEQFF.

The chain joins TRBV11-3 to TRBJ2-1; maybe TRBD1 (5 bases). Germline V gene sequence: CDR1 SGHNT, CDR2 YENEEA. The CDR3 has 13 amino acids. Trimming removed 0 bases at V and 8 bases at J, with 8 bases between. The CDR3 bases are TGTGCCAGCAGCTTAGATGCCAGGGATGAGCAGTTCTTC. This codes for CASSLDARDEQFF.

V gene TRBV5-1 combines with J gene TRBJ1-4, with D unclear. Per germline, CDR1 SGHRS and CDR2 YFSETQ. The germline V and J ends were trimmed by 4 bases and 1 base, with 14 bases remaining between them. CDR3 length: 16 residues. The CDR3 here is CASSLAASGTNEKLFF. CDR3 nucleotide sequence: TGCGCCAGCAGCCTAGCAGCTTCCGGAACTAATGAAAAACTGTTTTTT.

The V gene is TRBV18, the J gene TRBJ1-1, with TRBD1 matching over 8 bases. CDR1 is KGHSH, CDR2 LQKENI, per germline. This CDR3 has 14 residues. The trim removed 0 bases at V and 5 bases at J, leaving 2 bases unmatched. The DNA of the CDR3 is TGTGCCAGCTCACCACCGACAGGGGTGACTGAAGCTTTCTTT. Translation gives CASSPPTGVTEAFF.

The chain couples TRBV4-3 to TRBJ2-7, with 8 bases aligning to TRBD1. Germline V gives CDR1 LGHNA, CDR2 YSLEER. The CDR3 loop spans 16 amino acids. Trimming cost V 4 bases and J 5 bases; bases outside gene matches: 13. For the CDR3, the DNA is TGCGCCAGCAGCCCCGGGATGGACAGGGAAAACAACGAGCAGTACTTC. Protein: CASSPGMDRENNEQYF.

This chain uses TRBV30 with TRBJ2-1, with D tentatively TRBD2 (5 bases). CDR3 size: 14 residues. Trimming removed 0 bases from V and 8 bases from J, with 14 bases in between. CDR1 and CDR2 (germline): GTSNPN, SVGIG (reference sequence). The CDR3, as DNA: TGTGCCTGGAGTGTAAGGTGGGAGATTGATGAGCAGTTCTTC. Amino acids: CAWSVRWEIDEQFF.

The chain recombines TRBV5-4 with TRBJ2-1; TRBD2 is a possible D gene (6 bases). This CDR3 spans 17 amino acids. Germline V gene sequence: CDR1 SGHNT, CDR2 YYREEE (reference sequence). V was clipped by 4 bases and J by 0 bases, with 17 bases between them. The CDR3, as DNA: TGTGCCAGCAGCCCGGGACTCGCCTCAAGCTCCTACAATGAGCAGTTCTTC. This encodes CASSPGLASSSYNEQFF.

This clone came up once. The rearrangement uses TRBV6-1 and TRBJ1-2; unclear D gene. V lost 5 bases, J lost 10 bases, and 11 bases lay in between. Germline lookup yields CDR1 MNHNS and CDR2 SASEGT. This CDR3 has 11 residues. CDR3 coding DNA: TGTGCCAGCAGTTACGGTGTGTTCTACACCTTC. Translated, it gives CASSYGVFYTF.

The chain employs TRBV28 and TRBJ2-7, with D possibly TRBD2 on 6 matching bases. Germline assignment: CDR1 MDHEN and CDR2 SYDVKM. V was pared by 6 bases and J by 0 bases, with 21 bases between. CDR3 length: 17 residues. Written as DNA, the CDR3 is TGTGCCAGCAGCCGCACACTCCGGGACTGGAGCTCCTACGAGCAGTACTTC. Translated, it gives CASSRTLRDWSSYEQYF.

The rearrangement links TRBV19 to TRBJ1-1; D possibly corresponds to TRBD1 (6 bases). Trimming removed 4 bases at V and 3 bases at J, with 12 bases between. There are 14 residues in the CDR3. Germline V gene sequence: CDR1 LNHDA, CDR2 SQIVND (reference sequence). The CDR3 region has the DNA TGTGCCAGTAGTACCCTGGACAGATACACTGAAGCTTTCTTT. As protein: CASSTLDRYTEAFF.

Note on this clone: Other DNA sequences of this sample code for an identical CDR3. The chain carries TRBV15 and TRBJ2-7; D unresolved. V lost 0 bases, J lost 2 bases, and 5 bases lay in between. This CDR3 contains 13 residues. CDR1 LNHNV and CDR2 YYDKDF come from the germline V gene (reference sequence). The CDR3 here is CATSRDKTYEQYF. Written as DNA, the CDR3 is TGTGCCACCAGCAGAGATAAGACCTACGAGCAGTACTTC. Full variable domain (missing parts from reference TRBV15 and TRBJ2-7): DAMVIQNPRYQVTQFGKPVTLSCSQTLNHNVMYWYQQKSSQAPKLLFHYYDKDFNNEADTPDNFQSRRPNTSFCFLDIRSPGLGDTAMYLCATSRDKTYEQYFGPGTRLTVT.

With respect to this clone: The same CDR3 arises from other DNA sequences in this sample as well. The chain links TRBV5-1 to TRBJ2-7; TRBD2 matches 7 bases. CDR1 is SGHRS and CDR2 is YFSETQ in the germline V gene. Trimming removed 2 bases from V and 2 bases from J; junction bases left unmatched: 1. The CDR3 length is 13 residues. The CDR3: CASSFAGAYEQYF. In DNA, the CDR3 is TGCGCCAGCAGCTTTGCGGGGGCCTACGAGCAGTACTTC.

J is TRBJ2-1 and V is TRBV7-9, with D unclear. Trimming stripped 1 base from V and 2 bases from J, with 9 bases between. The CDR3 is 15 residues long. CDR1 is SEHNR and CDR2 is FQNEAQ in the germline V gene (reference sequence). The CDR3 nucleotides read TGTGCCAGCAGCTTAGGTCGGCGCCCCTACAATGAGCAGTTCTTC. Protein sequence: CASSLGRRPYNEQFF.

As to this clone: Other DNA sequences within the sample encode an identical CDR3. This sequence joins TRBV4-2 and TRBJ1-2; no definite D call. The CDR3 sequence is 14 residues long. Germline V lookup: CDR1 LGHNA, CDR2 YNFKEQ. Trimming took off 0 bases at V and 4 bases at J, with 9 bases between the two ends. CDR3 nucleotide sequence: TGTGCCAGCAGCCAAGATCGCGAGGGCTATGGCTACACCTTC. This translates into CASSQDREGYGYTF.

The chain carries TRBV28 and TRBJ1-2, with D perhaps matching TRBD1 (6 bases). The CDR3 has 14 residues. The germline V and J ends were trimmed by 7 bases and 4 bases, with 16 bases remaining between them. The V gene's germline CDR1 is MDHEN and CDR2 SYDVKM. CDR3 sequence: CASTQQGELYGYTF. The CDR3 DNA sequence: TGTGCCAGCACCCAACAGGGAGAACTCTATGGCTACACCTTC.

The chain uses TRBV7-2 and TRBJ2-6; D is unresolved. The CDR3 is 16 amino acids. Germline-derived CDR1 and CDR2 are SGHTA and FQGNSA. The V end lost 2 bases, the J end lost 0 bases, and 8 bases lay between the germline ends. The CDR3 here is CASSLQASSGANVLTF. For the CDR3, the DNA is TGTGCCAGCAGCTTACAGGCGAGCTCTGGGGCCAACGTCCTGACTTTC.

V is TRBV29-1 and J is TRBJ2-1, with 10 bases lining up with TRBD2. Trimming at V came to 7 bases and at J to 3 bases, leaving 18 bases not matched to a gene. Germline V CDR1 and CDR2: SQVTM, ANQGSEA. This CDR3 region has 18 residues. CDR3 residues: CSGVSVWIAGGHYNEQFF. The CDR3 nucleotides read TGCAGCGGAGTTAGCGTTTGGATAGCGGGAGGACACTACAATGAGCAGTTCTTC.

The rearrangement uses TRBV30 and TRBJ2-7; TRBD2 matches 8 bases. Germline-derived CDR1 and CDR2 are GTSNPN and SVGIG (reference sequence). Germline trimming cut 5 bases from V and 7 bases from J; bases unmatched to any gene: 7. CDR3 length equals 12 residues. CDR3 bases: TGTGCCTGGGGTAGCGGGAAATTAGAGCAGTACTTC. Translation gives CAWGSGKLEQYF.

This chain connects TRBV27 to TRBJ2-5; 8 bases line up with TRBD2. CDR1 is MNHEY, CDR2 SMNVEV, per germline (reference sequence). V was clipped by 5 bases and J by 6 bases; unmatched bases: 17. The CDR3 totals 17 residues. The CDR3 DNA sequence: TGTGCCAGCAGTGAGTCGGTGGGTTGGAGCGGGAGACAGACCCAGTACTTC. Translated: CASSESVGWSGRQTQYF.